Below, one TCR beta chain is given with its context. This entry belongs to a study of technical replicates of blood from a handful of donors. Libraries were prepared by immunoSEQ multiplex PCR; TCRdb keeps only in-frame clonotypes and omits some of them. The table lists 58,000 or so clones, approximately 86% of them singletons. Material: PBMCs. The sequence derives from a human donor in good health. Some clones in this sample may be carry-over from other donors' samples.

The CDR3: CASRYEGGSPDTQYF. CDR3 sequence (DNA): TGTGCCAGCAGATACGAGGGCGGTTCCCCAGATACGCAGTATTTT. The chain carries TRBV2 and TRBJ2-3, with D perhaps TRBD2 (5 bases). This CDR3 has 15 amino acids. Germline CDR1 and CDR2: SNHLY and FYNNEI. Trimming left V 6 bases short and J 4 bases short, with 17 bases between.